This TCR beta chain was documented in a study of CD4 T cells in relation to SARS-CoV-2 and coronaviruses (dated by TCRdb to the early 2020s). In terms of the full investigation: In the ViraFEST assay, PBMCs were grown with antigen for approximately ten days, and TCR beta CDR3s were then sequenced to identify antigen-specific clonal expansions. An HIV-1 Nef peptide pool or a no-peptide culture served as the negative reference condition. Patient-derived lymphoblastoid cell lines were used to map the HLA restriction of shared crossreactive spike epitopes. At the level of individual TCR clonotypes, the study measured memory CD4+ T cell crossreactivity between SARS-CoV-2 spike protein and common cold coronavirus spike proteins. Samples from a few pre-COVID donors and the naive versus memory experiments were sequenced with the Adaptive Biotechnologies TCR-sequencing kit; other data were Illumina-based. For other donors in the study, expansion assays were sequenced with a different, Illumina-based TCR-beta assay.

CD4+ T cells from unexposed donors were collected before the COVID-19 pandemic (2011-2018). After less than 13 days of culture, CD4+ T cells were isolated with the EasySep CD4+ T cell isolation kit. Unexposed donor CD4+ T cells were tested for reactivity to SARS-CoV-2 S and N and four common cold coronavirus spike pools, as cell number allowed. Each well held 2 million or so PBMCs cultured in IMDM containing approximately 5.4% human AB serum and roughly 9.3 IU/ml IL-2. Half of the culture medium was replaced with fresh IL-2-containing medium on days 3 and 7. Each peptide culture condition was generally run in triplicate replicate wells. Leukapheresis product for the unexposed donors was bought commercially. Ficoll-Paque PLUS gradient centrifugation was used to isolate PBMCs from either whole blood or leukapheresis product. PBMCs were either cryopreserved at -140°C or used fresh in the expansion assay. The QIAamp Micro DNA Kit was used to extract genomic DNA from the CD4+ T cells.

The method was the immunoSEQ multiplex PCR assay. In the source study's methods: Preprocessing removed nonproductive sequences and CDR3s not starting with C, not ending with F or W, or shorter than 7 amino acids. Antigen-specific clonotypes were called with the MANAFEST web app on the basis of expansion relative to the reference and to other culture wells. A clone was considered positive if significant expansion relative to the reference culture was observed in 2 of 3 replicate wells at an FDR below 0.05. A further requirement for positive clones was significant expansion compared with all other tandem wells, along with an odds ratio above 5. After three terminal residues were trimmed from each end, CDR3 homology was quantified as pairwise Levenshtein distance using the stringdist R package. In its TCRdb copy, this immuneACCESS table keeps in-frame sequences only and misses some clones. Where compared with another copy, unresolved V genes explain less than half of these, and the others have no known cause. D and trimming were read from the DNA, whereas the V and J calls and clone size are those reported in that table. This sample is represented by 20,000 to 25,000 clones; 77% of them were singletons. The ten largest clones add up to less than 20% of the sample.

Results the study describes overall, beyond this receptor: In about 60% of donors, memory CD4+ clonotypes turned up that crossrecognized SARS-CoV-2 and at least one common cold coronavirus spike. Because no donor provided both pre-pandemic and post-infection samples, tracing the source of pre-existing responses was limited. Crossreactive clones showed significantly weaker SARS-CoV-2-driven expansion than monoreactive clones, consistent with antigenic imprinting. Small numbers of patients and of tested TCRs limited the study. Because the crossreactivity analysis focused on spike protein, crossreactivity against other viral proteins was not assessed.

Based on the germline V gene (reference sequence), the CDR1 and CDR2 sequences are SEHNR and FQNEAQ. Its CDR3 holds 11 amino acids, cysteine through phenylalanine. Only CDR3 DNA remains: 33 bases, in frame from the first base. Deletion took 5 bases off V and 8 bases off J, with a span of 4 bases between the germline ends. About this clone: No cognate antigen has been identified for it. Base qualities are missing; no much larger clone stands one base away.

The V gene is TRBV7-9 and the J gene is TRBJ1-6; no D gene is confidently identified. Sequenced sample: CD4+ T cells from PBMCs, cultured in vitro. The receptor was isolated from a human donor in good health. The CDR3: CASSGDSPLHF. The sequence in DNA is TGTGCCAGCAGCGGGGATTCACCCCTCCACTTT.